The clone carrying this T cell receptor (beta chain) has just a few counts. Authors of the study amplified TCR beta CDR3 regions from RNA transcripts. Initially, a first-round RT-PCR of the TCR CDR3 employed the HTBI primer set. One entry per CDR3 protein results from TCRdb running MiXCR on the multiplex PCR reads. The data show 130,000 or so distinct CDR3 sequences, with about 20% seen just once and about 67% held by the top ten. The CDR3 runs to 15 residues. Trimming left V 2 bases short and J 4 bases short, with 12 bases between. Germline loops: CDR1 DFQATT, CDR2 SNEGSKA (reference sequence). Investigators excluded patients with uncontrolled infection, other autoimmune disease, pregnancy or lactation. It was 10 ml of fresh peripheral blood that supplied the PBMCs. This specimen belongs to a study of T cells in Graves' hyperthyroidism and ophthalmopathy.

This clonotype was sampled from a woman aged 45-65 years with Graves' hyperthyroidism that later progressed to Graves' ophthalmopathy. The V call is TRBV20-1, the J call TRBJ1-6; D might be TRBD1 (5 bases). Sequenced sample: blood. The CDR3 DNA follows: TGCAGTGCTAGACCGGGACTCCAATATAATTCACCCCTCCACTTT. Residues: CSARPGLQYNSPLHF.